Following are 8 T cell receptor beta chains from one sample sequenced in a study of T-cell memory formation after mild COVID-19. TCRdb fed the 5' RACE reads into MiXCR, producing one record per CDR3 protein. Of almost 350,000 distinct CDR3 sequences listed, 20% to 25% are singletons. What was sequenced was PBMCs or a T cell subset sorted from them (not recorded which). These TCRs come from a man aged 18-30 years who had mild COVID-19 (a few samples of this study predate the infection). Cell type and time point are not known.

This clonotype was counted only a few times. The chain joins TRBV9 to TRBJ2-7; the match to TRBD2 covers 9 bases. This CDR3 spans 16 amino acids. Germline values: CDR1 SGDLS, CDR2 YYNGEE. The trim removed 0 bases at V and 0 bases at J, leaving 4 bases unmatched. The CDR3 protein is CASSVDSSGGSYEQYF. The CDR3 DNA is TGTGCCAGCAGCGTAGATAGTAGCGGGGGCTCCTACGAGCAGTACTTC.

The J gene is TRBJ2-1, the V gene TRBV2; D is ambiguous. From germline, CDR1 is SNHLY and CDR2 FYNNEI. The CDR3 runs 12 residues. Trimming pared 9 bases from V and 4 bases from J, leaving 10 bases between. CDR3 loop: CASSADYNEQFF. CDR3 sequence (DNA): TGTGCCAGTTCGGCGGATTACAATGAGCAGTTCTTC.

This clonotype was seen a handful of times. The gene calls are TRBV7-2 and TRBJ2-7; TRBD1 matches at 9 bases. The CDR3 runs to 14 residues. Germline V gives CDR1 SGHTA, CDR2 FQGNSA. J lost 3 bases, V lost 5 bases, and 5 bases had no gene match. In nucleotides, the CDR3 is TGTGCCAGCAGCCACGGGACAGGGTACTACGAGCAGTACTTC. Translation gives CASSHGTGYYEQYF.

V usage is TRBV12-3 or TRBV12-4 and J usage is TRBJ2-7; a possible D gene is TRBD2 (5 bases). This CDR3 has 14 amino acids. V shed 7 bases and J shed 3 bases, with 16 bases lying between them. The chain's CDR3 is CASKPGYGYYEQYF. The CDR3 coding sequence is TGTGCCAGCAAGCCGGGATATGGATACTACGAGCAGTACTTC.

This clonotype was counted a few times. The V and J genes are TRBV27 and TRBJ2-1, with unresolved D. Germline assignment: CDR1 MNHEY and CDR2 SMNVEV (reference sequence). This CDR3 is 16 amino acids long. V shed 0 bases and J shed 1 base, with 10 bases lying between them. CDR3 coding DNA: TGTGCCAGCAGTTTATCCGTGGGTTGGTCCTACAATGAGCAGTTCTTC. This sequence encodes CASSLSVGWSYNEQFF.

V usage is TRBV27 and J usage is TRBJ1-1; D gene unclear. Germline V CDR1 and CDR2: MNHEY, SMNVEV (reference sequence). This CDR3 is 15 amino acids long. The V end was cut by 2 bases, the J end by 0 bases, with 10 bases between. In DNA, the CDR3 is TGTGCCAGCAGTTTAAGGCAGCGTTTGAACACTGAAGCTTTCTTT. As protein: CASSLRQRLNTEAFF.

This clonotype has only a few counts. The rearrangement uses TRBV7-2 and TRBJ1-6; TRBD1 aligns across 9 bases. The V segment lost 6 bases and the J segment 7 bases; nucleotides outside the gene matches: 7. Per germline, CDR1 SGHTA and CDR2 FQGNSA. This CDR3 contains 15 residues. DNA of the CDR3: TGTGCCAGCAGATTCCGGACAGGGGTCAATTCACCCCTCCACTTT. Translated: CASRFRTGVNSPLHF. Full variable domain (remainder filled in from reference TRBV7-2 and TRBJ1-6): GAGVSQSPSNKVTEKGKDVELRCDPISGHTALYWYRQSLGQGLEFLIYFQGNSAPDKSGLPSDRFSAERTGGSVSTLTIQRTQQEDSAVYLCASRFRTGVNSPLHFGNGTRLTVT.

This clonotype was seen a few times. The chain has TRBV5-1 and TRBJ2-1; TRBD1 matches at 8 bases. The junction had 10 bases not matched to a gene; V was cut back by 1 base and J by 7 bases. The CDR3 is 16 residues long. Germline V gene sequence: CDR1 SGHRS, CDR2 YFSETQ. The CDR3 DNA follows: TGCGCCAGCAGCTTGCGAGGATCAGGGGGCGGAAATGAGCAGTTCTTC. This translates into CASSLRGSGGGNEQFF.